The subject of this entry is one T cell receptor (beta chain). Its cognate antigen is unknown. The sample originates from a study of lymphopenia after photon versus proton radiotherapy. The study, taken as a whole, reports: Post-nadir diversity loss with photons came from oligoclonal expansion, particularly CD8+ Temra cells. Authors raise, but do not show, better survival with proton therapy. Under photons, naive T cells and diversity fell while effector/memory populations rose.

TCRdb keeps only in-frame clones here, not all; method: immunoSEQ multiplex PCR. The sample includes about 24,000 clones, around four fifths seen only once; the top ten take 24%. Deletions cut 4 bases from V and 1 base from J, with 2 bases between. Looked up from germline, CDR1 is SGHRS and CDR2 is YFSETQ. The CDR3 has 11 residues. The specimen was peripheral blood, collected from a patient treated with photon-based radiotherapy. The TCR comes from a man aged 40-49 years with gastric cancer. The chain couples TRBV5-1 to TRBJ2-5, with unresolved D. The CDR3 coding sequence is TGCGCCAGCAGCGCCCAAGAGACCCAGTACTTC. Protein product: CASSAQETQYF.